The 27 T cell receptor beta chains in this list originate from one sample, sequenced in a study of T cells in Graves' hyperthyroidism and ophthalmopathy. Template material for amplifying TCR beta CDR3 regions consisted of RNA transcripts. With the HTBI primer set, the TCR CDR3 went through a first round of RT-PCR. TCRdb re-called the multiplex PCR reads with MiXCR, one entry per CDR3 protein. The table records 550,000 to 850,000 distinct CDR3 sequences, about 17% of them present only once. Sequencing was carried out using blood. The receptors shown here come from a woman between 50 and 59 years old with Graves' hyperthyroidism that later progressed to Graves' ophthalmopathy.

This clonotype came up a few times. The chain is built from TRBV4-1 and TRBJ1-5, with D maybe TRBD1 (6 bases). This CDR3 comprises 14 residues. CDR1 is MGHRA, CDR2 YSYEKL, per germline. V shed 5 bases and J shed 6 bases, with 14 bases lying between them. The CDR3 spells CASSAGDSLQPQHF. The CDR3 DNA reads TGCGCCAGCAGCGCAGGGGATAGCCTTCAGCCCCAGCATTTT.

The chain carries TRBV12-3 or TRBV12-4 and TRBJ1-3; D ambiguous. The germline V and J ends were trimmed by 6 bases and 2 bases, with 11 bases remaining between them. This CDR3 comprises 14 residues. CDR3 loop: CASSHGWTGNTIYF. In nucleotides, the CDR3 is TGTGCCAGCAGCCATGGGTGGACTGGAAACACCATATATTTT.

J is TRBJ2-7 and V is TRBV7-2; 12 nucleotides align to TRBD1. Germline V gene sequence: CDR1 SGHTA, CDR2 FQGNSA. The V and J ends lost 2 bases and 5 bases, in that order; junction bases with no gene match: 10. This CDR3 is 17 amino acids long. CDR3 in DNA: TGTGCCAGCAGCTTAATGGGAGGGACAGGGGGCATTGACGAGCAGTACTTC. Translating it yields CASSLMGGTGGIDEQYF.

The CDR3 bases are TGTGCCAGCAGTTACCGGGAGAAGACTAGCGGGGGACTTAACACCGGGGAGCTGTTTTTT. It yields the protein CASSYREKTSGGLNTGELFF. The chain combines TRBV6-2 or TRBV6-3 with TRBJ2-2; 12 nucleotides agree with TRBD2. Germline trimming cut 2 bases from V and 2 bases from J; bases unmatched to any gene: 12. Germline V lookup: CDR1 MNHEY, CDR2 SVGEGT. The CDR3 has 20 residues.

The chain combines TRBV10-3 with TRBJ1-5; D gene ambiguous. V lost 2 bases, J lost 6 bases, and 5 bases lay in between. From germline, CDR1 is ENHRY and CDR2 SYGVKD. The CDR3 extends over 12 amino acids. The CDR3 spells CAISEDGQPQHF. The DNA of the CDR3 is TGTGCCATCAGTGAGGATGGTCAGCCCCAGCATTTT.

The genes are TRBV9 and TRBJ1-1; weak D call: TRBD1 (6 bases). Germline V gives CDR1 SGDLS, CDR2 YYNGEE. This CDR3 has 14 residues. The ends were cut back, 2 bases at V and 4 bases at J, with 12 bases in the middle. CDR3: CASSVDAGVTEAFF. The CDR3 DNA reads as TGTGCCAGCAGCGTTGACGCAGGGGTCACTGAAGCTTTCTTT.

This clonotype was detected many times. The chain has TRBV7-2 and TRBJ2-3, with 9 bases aligning to TRBD1. The CDR3 spans 16 residues. With V trimmed by 1 base and J by 4 bases, 6 bases remained unmatched. CDR1 and CDR2 (germline): SGHTA, FQGNSA. The CDR3 sequence is CASSLDRGLEADTQYF. The CDR3, as DNA: TGTGCCAGCAGCTTAGACAGGGGGCTCGAGGCAGATACGCAGTATTTT.

This clonotype has at least ten counts. This chain uses TRBV6-1 with TRBJ1-2; 8 positions match TRBD1. CDR3 length equals 14 residues. Germline V CDR1 and CDR2: MNHNS, SASEGT. V was clipped by 6 bases and J by 0 bases; unmatched bases: 3. The CDR3 nucleotides read TGTGCCAGCAGCAGGACAGGGACTAACTATGGCTACACCTTC. It yields the protein CASSRTGTNYGYTF.

This clonotype was observed many times. This chain connects TRBV20-1 to TRBJ2-7; TRBD1 matches 11 bases. This CDR3 has 14 amino acids. Germline values: CDR1 DFQATT, CDR2 SNEGSKA (reference sequence). After removal of 6 bases from V and 6 bases from J, the junction contained 10 bases not matched to a gene. CDR3 protein: CSALPGQGVVEQYF. The CDR3 DNA is TGCAGTGCCCTTCCGGGACAGGGGGTTGTCGAGCAGTACTTC.

The gene calls are TRBV3-1 and TRBJ2-5; no reliable D call. CDR3 length: 14 residues. V dropped 0 bases and J dropped 1 base, with 6 bases sitting between them. Germline V gene lookup returns CDR1 LGHDT and CDR2 YNNKEL (reference sequence). Here the CDR3 reads CASSQERRQETQYF. CDR3 bases: TGTGCCAGCAGCCAAGAGCGGCGCCAAGAGACCCAGTACTTC.

This clonotype was detected many times. CDR3 in DNA: TGTGCCAGCAGCTCGACTGGACTAGCGGGGAACAAAAACATTCAGTACTTC. The encoded protein is CASSSTGLAGNKNIQYF. The genes are TRBV7-8 and TRBJ2-4, with TRBD2 identical over 12 bases. Trimming took 4 bases from V and 3 from J; bases not matched to a gene: 7. The CDR3 loop spans 17 amino acids. Per germline, CDR1 SGHVS and CDR2 FQNEAQ.

The chain is built from TRBV5-5 and TRBJ1-5; no clear D. CDR1 is SGHKS, CDR2 YYEKEE, per germline (reference sequence). V lost 0 bases and J lost 2, with 12 bases in between. This CDR3 comprises 16 residues. CDR3 DNA sequence: TGTGCCAGCAGCTTGGACTACCAGGTCGGCAATCAGCCCCAGCATTTT. Its protein is CASSLDYQVGNQPQHF.

This rearrangement joins TRBV12-3 or TRBV12-4 to TRBJ1-1; the match to TRBD1 covers 7 bases. CDR3 length: 14 amino acids. The trim removed 6 bases at V and 5 bases at J, leaving 9 bases unmatched. CDR3 coding DNA: TGTGCCAGCAGGGAACAGGGGCCCGGGACTGAAGCTTTCTTT. This gives the protein CASREQGPGTEAFF.

This clonotype was detected a few times. The rearrangement uses TRBV4-1 and TRBJ2-3, with 10 bases fitting TRBD2. Germline CDR1 MGHRA, CDR2 YSYEKL. The CDR3 sequence is 17 residues long. With V trimmed by 0 bases and J by 0 bases, 3 bases remained unmatched. The CDR3 is CASSQDPTSGSTDTQYF. As DNA, the CDR3 is TGCGCCAGCAGCCAAGATCCGACTAGCGGGAGCACAGATACGCAGTATTTT.

This clonotype came up a few times. V gene TRBV28 combines with J gene TRBJ2-7; 9 nucleotides line up with TRBD2. The CDR3 runs to 16 residues. From germline, CDR1 is MDHEN and CDR2 SYDVKM. Trimming took 6 bases from V and 0 from J; bases not matched to a gene: 9. CDR3 DNA sequence: TGTGCCAGCAGCCGAGAGGGTAGCGGGAGCTCCTACGAGCAGTACTTC. Its protein is CASSREGSGSSYEQYF. Looking up the rest from reference TRBV28 and TRBJ2-7 gives the full variable domain: DVKVTQSSRYLVKRTGEKVFLECVQDMDHENMFWYRQDPGLGLRLIYFSYDVKMKEKGDIPEGYSVSREKKERFSLILESASTNQTSMYLCASSREGSGSSYEQYFGPGTRLTVT.

This clonotype was recorded a few times. This chain joins TRBV10-3 and TRBJ2-7; possibly TRBD1 for D (6 bases). CDR3 length: 13 residues. CDR1 is ENHRY and CDR2 is SYGVKD in the germline V gene. The V end lost 6 bases, the J end lost 6 bases, and 15 bases lay between the germline ends. CDR3 nucleotide sequence: TGTGCCATCAGGGGTGGACAGAGCTCCGAGCAGTACTTC. Protein: CAIRGGQSSEQYF.

This clonotype showed up just a few times. This chain joins TRBV6-1 and TRBJ1-1; D unresolved. V dropped 8 bases and J dropped 0 bases, with 13 bases sitting between them. Germline assignment: CDR1 MNHNS and CDR2 SASEGT. This CDR3 is built from 14 residues. The CDR3 nucleotides read TGTGCCAGCCGCCTCGAGGAAGTGAACACTGAAGCTTTCTTT. This translates into CASRLEEVNTEAFF.

This clonotype was seen at least ten times. The rearrangement uses TRBV2 and TRBJ2-2; a possible D gene is TRBD1 (6 bases). V lost 3 bases and J lost 1, with 9 bases in between. Germline CDR1 reads SNHLY; CDR2 reads FYNNEI. The CDR3 is made up of 15 amino acids. The CDR3 spells CASSDPQGNTGELFF. CDR3 nucleotides: TGTGCCAGCAGTGATCCACAGGGGAACACCGGGGAGCTGTTTTTT.

This clonotype showed up just a few times. The chain carries TRBV27 and TRBJ1-1; D may be TRBD1 (6 bases). The CDR3 covers 11 residues. Between the trimmed V and J ends, which lost 8 bases and 7 bases, there was a span of 11 bases. Germline loops: CDR1 MNHEY, CDR2 SMNVEV (reference sequence). The CDR3 here is CASLQGGEAFF. DNA for the CDR3: TGTGCCAGCCTACAGGGAGGTGAAGCTTTCTTT.

This clonotype appeared a few times. The gene calls are TRBV10-3 and TRBJ1-1; D remains unclear. This CDR3 spans 11 amino acids. Germline CDR1 ENHRY, CDR2 SYGVKD. Trimming took 6 bases from V and 4 from J, leaving 6 bases between them. The CDR3 region is CAIRAVTEAFF. CDR3 coding DNA: TGTGCCATCAGGGCGGTCACTGAAGCTTTCTTT.

This clonotype appeared many times. The rearrangement joins TRBV11-2 to TRBJ2-3; 8 bases are shared with TRBD2. Germline V gene sequence: CDR1 SGHAT, CDR2 FQNNGV. The ends lost 6 bases at V and 6 bases at J; junction bases unmatched: 5. This CDR3 has 13 amino acids. The CDR3 sequence is CASRVSGVDTQYF. The CDR3, as DNA: TGTGCCAGCAGGGTTAGCGGGGTGGATACGCAGTATTTT.

This rearrangement joins TRBV6-4 to TRBJ1-5; no clear D. This CDR3 comprises 17 residues. Germline-derived CDR1 and CDR2 are MRHNA and SNTAGT. V dropped 0 bases and J dropped 2 bases, with 14 bases sitting between them. CDR3 sequence (DNA): TGTGCCAGCAGTGACTCCCCCGAATTAGGCGGCAATCAGCCCCAGCATTTT. It is translated as CASSDSPELGGNQPQHF.

This clonotype appeared many times. The chain employs TRBV12-3 or TRBV12-4 and TRBJ2-7; D unresolved. The germline V and J ends were trimmed by 7 bases and 2 bases, with 15 bases remaining between them. The length of the CDR3 is 14 residues. The CDR3 DNA reads as TGTGCCAGCAATCTTGGTTTGGGAACCTACGAGCAGTACTTC. This sequence encodes CASNLGLGTYEQYF.

This clonotype was seen ten or more times. In DNA form, the CDR3 reads TGTGCCAGCAGCTCCGGACGGGAGTCCCCCGGGGAGCTGTTTTTT. Translation: CASSSGRESPGELFF. The genes are TRBV11-3 and TRBJ2-2; TRBD2 is a possible D gene (6 bases). The CDR3 extends over 15 amino acids. Germline lookup yields CDR1 SGHNT and CDR2 YENEEA. V lost 4 bases and J 6 bases, leaving 15 bases between the germline ends.

CDR3 bases: TGCGCCAGCGGCGCCCGCTCGGGCTCCTACGAGCAGTACTTC. Translation gives CASGARSGSYEQYF. This chain connects TRBV4-1 to TRBJ2-7; D unclear. Germline V gene lookup returns CDR1 MGHRA and CDR2 YSYEKL. The CDR3 runs 14 residues. Trimming removed 8 bases from V and 0 bases from J, with 14 bases in between.

This clonotype was observed a few times. The V gene is TRBV18, the J gene TRBJ1-6; a weak D match, TRBD1 (5 bases). The CDR3 is 13 residues long. Trimming stripped 1 base from V and 10 bases from J, with 8 bases between. CDR1 KGHSH and CDR2 LQKENI come from the germline V gene. This CDR3 is CASSPQGRSPLHF. DNA for the CDR3: TGTGCCAGCTCACCACAGGGGAGGTCACCCCTCCACTTT.

This clonotype was seen a handful of times. The chain couples TRBV7-9 to TRBJ1-2, with a weak D call TRBD1 (5 bases). V was pared by 2 bases and J by 6 bases, with 25 bases between. Germline-derived CDR1 and CDR2 are SEHNR and FQNEAQ (reference sequence). The CDR3 spans 18 residues. The CDR3 DNA reads as TGTGCCAGCAGCTTAATGAGTGAGCAGGGCCTTCGGTTCGATGGCTACACCTTC. Protein: CASSLMSEQGLRFDGYTF.